This TCR beta chain was identified during a study of control samples from healthy donors and cancer patients. The CDR3 runs 17 residues. Germline V gene data show CDR1 as MNHNS and CDR2 as SASEGT. V was shortened by 2 bases and J by 0 bases, with 15 bases between the two germline ends. The assay was immunoSEQ multiplex PCR, and TCRdb's table has in-frame clones only and misses some. The sample carries 150,000 to 200,000 clones, more than 80% recorded once. The receptor's source is a young man in good health. The V gene is TRBV6-1, the J gene TRBJ2-3; the D is unclear. The sample consisted of blood. CDR3 loop: CASSERKGRLSTDTQYF. The CDR3 DNA reads as TGTGCCAGCAGTGAAAGGAAAGGGCGGCTTAGCACAGATACGCAGTATTTT.